The T cell receptor (beta chain) under discussion was sequenced for a study of PD-1 blockade in classical Hodgkin lymphoma. Produced via immunoSEQ multiplex PCR; TCRdb's table is partial and in-frame only. Among tens of thousands of clones listed, roughly nine tenths were seen once. Stated time point: cycle 4 day 1 (C4D1), after six to seven weeks of nivolumab. Relapses following autologous stem cell transplantation were seen in all patients, with brentuximab vedotin exposure varying. V gave up 2 bases and J gave up 0 bases, with 11 bases separating them. Germline-derived CDR1 and CDR2 are MDHEN and SYDVKM. This CDR3 contains 15 residues.

The TCR comes from a human donor with classical Hodgkin lymphoma. This material consisted of peripheral blood mononuclear cells (PBMCs), taken before the fourth cycle of nivolumab. This chain links TRBV28 with TRBJ2-7, with D perhaps assigned TRBD1 or TRBD2 (5 bases each). CDR3 in amino acids: CASSLTGGVSYEQYF. DNA of the CDR3: TGTGCCAGCAGTTTAACAGGAGGCGTCTCCTACGAGCAGTACTTC. Variable domain in full (rest from reference TRBV28 and TRBJ2-7): DVKVTQSSRYLVKRTGEKVFLECVQDMDHENMFWYRQDPGLGLRLIYFSYDVKMKEKGDIPEGYSVSREKKERFSLILESASTNQTSMYLCASSLTGGVSYEQYFGPGTRLTVT.